This T cell receptor (beta chain) was identified in a study of cytomegalovirus exposure and HLA in healthy donors. The overall study: Across under 450 genotyped donors, 81% landed in the Caucasian-associated ancestry cluster. Whole-study results and caveats: Cytomegalovirus-associated TCR beta chains were listed, numbering 150 to 200. In a later analysis, HLA-C alleles had the fewest associated TCRs, DRB1 alleles the most. In a later analysis, around 18,000 TCR beta sequences were associated with HLA alleles at 0.05 false discovery rate.

Germline V gene data show CDR1 as MNHEY and CDR2 as SMNVEV (reference sequence). The CDR3 length is 13 residues. Trimming stripped 3 bases from V and 6 bases from J, with 11 bases between. Primers: 60 Vbeta forward and 13 Jbeta reverse. Clones were read by immunoSEQ multiplex PCR, and TCRdb kept only the in-frame ones, dropping some. The profile shows some 110,000 clones, around 80% of them singletons. Details on this clone: Its antigen is still unknown.

This sequence was found in a man in his thirties or forties in good health and CMV-seropositive. V gene TRBV27 combines with J gene TRBJ1-1; TRBD1 might be the D (5 bases). The material sequenced was PBMCs. The CDR3 loop is CASSFSRGSEAFF. DNA for the CDR3: TGTGCCAGCAGTTTCAGTAGGGGTTCTGAAGCTTTCTTT.